This section outlines one TCR beta chain sequence together with its context. No antigen is known for it. The sample is drawn from a study of T cell repertoires in cytomegalovirus infection. Study overall: HLA-C-restricted CMV epitopes, recently identified, and well-studied HLA-B-restricted ones were used by the study. Public TCR beta signatures indicated both CMV infection and matching HLA type. Study results and caveats: It was HLA-C-restricted CMV-specific TCR beta clonotypes that dominated the response ex vivo. Summed frequency of shared TCR beta families picked out CMV carriers who also had the relevant HLA.

Germline CDR1 reads MDHEN; CDR2 reads SYDVKM. With 1 base removed from V and 4 bases from J, the gap between germline ends came to 13 bases. CDR3 length: 15 residues. TCRdb independently ran MiXCR on the reads; one entry per CDR3 protein. Of some 320,000 distinct CDR3 sequences listed, 25% to 30% are singletons. The clonotype comes from a human donor in good health (CMV status not recorded). Some clones in this sample may be carry-over from other donors' samples. The specimen was cultured PBMCs, collected from culture after CMV antigen stimulation. This chain joins TRBV28 and TRBJ1-1, with a tentative D call TRBD1 (6 bases). The CDR3 DNA sequence: TGTGCCAGCAGTTTATTCTGGGGGGCAAGCACTGAAGCTTTCTTT. Protein sequence: CASSLFWGASTEAFF.